A single sample gave rise to the 2 T cell receptor beta chains below, sequenced in a study of blood T cells in healthy people across ages. A J-beta primer mix and a sample-barcoded 5' primer were used in a second PCR of about 7 to 11 cycles. One entry per CDR3 protein, called by TCRdb with MiXCR from the 5' RACE reads. The repertoire consists of some 1.1 million distinct CDR3 sequences, with 35% to 40% occurring once and the leading ten covering over 10%. The sequencing input was blood. These receptors all come from a man younger than 35 in good health.

This chain joins TRBV6-5 and TRBJ1-2, with 9 bases fitting TRBD1. The CDR3 totals 18 residues. Germline CDR1 reads MNHEY; CDR2 reads SVGAGI. V was pared by 4 bases and J by 3 bases, with 15 bases of the junction left unmatched. CDR3 in amino acids: CASSSDSPDRGPHYGYTF. The CDR3 DNA sequence: TGTGCCAGCAGTTCCGACTCCCCGGACAGGGGACCCCACTATGGCTACACCTTC.

This clonotype was detected only a few times. The chain is built from TRBV7-2 and TRBJ2-1; 8 nucleotides agree with TRBD2. From germline, CDR1 is SGHTA and CDR2 FQGNSA. Unmatched junction bases numbered 4, after V lost 1 base and J lost 5 bases. This CDR3 has 15 amino acids. CDR3 loop: CASSLVSGEDNEQFF. The CDR3 DNA reads as TGTGCCAGCAGCTTAGTTAGCGGGGAGGACAATGAGCAGTTCTTC.